These T cell receptor beta chains were read from a single sample in a study of blood T cell repertoires in COVID-19. The table came from immunoSEQ multiplex PCR; TCRdb's copy has only in-frame clones and leaves some out. The sample holds some 500,000 clones, approximately 88% seen once. Sequencing was done on a sample of peripheral blood. The origin of the receptors is a woman aged 45-65 years with COVID-19, enrolled during active disease. The CDR3 runs from the conserved cysteine through the conserved F or W.

V gene	CDR3 protein
TRBV9	CASSPRGLGNTIYF
TRBV15	CATSSRRGNTEAFF
TRBV28	CASSLSRVYTF
TRBV18	CASSAGASNEKLFF
TRBV30	CAWRLSGNSYNSPLHF
TRBV6-5	CASRGQGSDEAFF
TRBV30	CAWSVSGDTQYF
TRBV10-2	CASRGGRGEEAGNTIYF
TRBV6-1	CASSEGRGAYYGYTF
TRBV18	CASSAGGEGETQYF
TRBV6-2/TRBV6-3	CASSPLASGGLIAKNIQYF
TRBV12-3/TRBV12-4	CASSTRLLYGYTF
TRBV5-1	CASSPQGSQGYGYTF
TRBV19	CASSIEVRGNGYTF
TRBV19	CASSMKQDTQYF
TRBV27	CASRASGQNIQYF
TRBV2	CASSEDGRMYTEAFF
TRBV11-2	CASEPGLAGTEQFF
TRBV19	CASSIGASGELFF
TRBV10-3	CAISVAVTSTDTQYF
TRBV12-3/TRBV12-4	CASSPPVGTEAFF
TRBV10-3	CAINPGGGYTF
TRBV18	CASSEGQTTGELFF
TRBV30	CAWRTILAHYNEQFF
TRBV6-5	CASSTSGVAKNIQYF
TRBV20-1	CSASLGALEFF
TRBV3-1/TRBV3-2	CASSQAVGTAYEQYF
TRBV11-3	CASSLTPNTEAFF
TRBV19	CASSLALTNTEAFF
TRBV5-4	CASSPPGRPYEQYF
TRBV3-1/TRBV3-2	CASSQYLTNEKLFF
TRBV29-1	CSVPDGPSGGDTQYF
TRBV12-3/TRBV12-4	CASVSRGELFF
TRBV5-1	CASSGQGGYGYTF
TRBV9	CASSVARGGSPDTQYF